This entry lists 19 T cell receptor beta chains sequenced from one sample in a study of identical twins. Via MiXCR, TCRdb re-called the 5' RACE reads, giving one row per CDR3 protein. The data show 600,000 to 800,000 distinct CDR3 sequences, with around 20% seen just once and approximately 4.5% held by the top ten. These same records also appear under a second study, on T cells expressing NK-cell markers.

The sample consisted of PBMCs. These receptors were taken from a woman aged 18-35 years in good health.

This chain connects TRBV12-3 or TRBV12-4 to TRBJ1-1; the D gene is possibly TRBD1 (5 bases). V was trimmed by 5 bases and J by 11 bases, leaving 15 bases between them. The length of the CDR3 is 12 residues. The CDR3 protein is CASSGDLSRAFF. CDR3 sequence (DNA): TGTGCCAGCAGTGGGGACCTCTCGAGGGCTTTCTTT.

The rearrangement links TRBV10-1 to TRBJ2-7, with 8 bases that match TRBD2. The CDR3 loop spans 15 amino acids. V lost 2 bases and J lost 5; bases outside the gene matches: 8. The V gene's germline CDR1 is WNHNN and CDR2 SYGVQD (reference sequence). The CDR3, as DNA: TGCGCCAGCAGTGAGCCCGGGGGGGGCCTGGACGAGCAGTACTTC. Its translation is CASSEPGGGLDEQYF.

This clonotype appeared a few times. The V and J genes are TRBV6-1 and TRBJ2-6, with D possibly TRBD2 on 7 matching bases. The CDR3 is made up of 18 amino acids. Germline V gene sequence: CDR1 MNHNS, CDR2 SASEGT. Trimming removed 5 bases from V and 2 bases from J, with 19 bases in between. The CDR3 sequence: CASSRVAGAPTGANVLTF. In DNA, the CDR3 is TGTGCCAGCAGTCGCGTGGCGGGGGCGCCAACTGGGGCCAACGTCCTGACTTTC.

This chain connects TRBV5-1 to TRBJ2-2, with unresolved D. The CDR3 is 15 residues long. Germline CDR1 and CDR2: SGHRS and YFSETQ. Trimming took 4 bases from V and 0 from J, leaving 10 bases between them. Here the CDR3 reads CASSPRTPNTGELFF. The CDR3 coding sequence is TGCGCCAGCAGCCCCCGGACCCCGAACACCGGGGAGCTGTTTTTT.

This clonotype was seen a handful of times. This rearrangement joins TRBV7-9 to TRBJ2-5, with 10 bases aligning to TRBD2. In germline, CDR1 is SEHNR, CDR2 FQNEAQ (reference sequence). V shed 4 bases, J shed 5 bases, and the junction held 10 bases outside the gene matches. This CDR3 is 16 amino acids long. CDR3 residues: CASSSPAGGPLETQYF. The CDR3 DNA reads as TGTGCCAGCAGCTCCCCAGCGGGAGGGCCCTTGGAGACCCAGTACTTC.

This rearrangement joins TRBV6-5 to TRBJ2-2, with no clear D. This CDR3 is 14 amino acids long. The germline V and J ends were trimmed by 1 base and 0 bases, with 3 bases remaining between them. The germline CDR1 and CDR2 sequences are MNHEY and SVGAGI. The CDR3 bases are TGTGCCAGCAGTTACTTCCCGAACACCGGGGAGCTGTTTTTT. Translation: CASSYFPNTGELFF.

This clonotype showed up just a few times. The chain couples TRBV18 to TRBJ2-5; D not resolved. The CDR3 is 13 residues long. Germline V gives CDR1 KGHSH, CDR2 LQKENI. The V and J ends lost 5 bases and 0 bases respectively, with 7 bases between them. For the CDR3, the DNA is TGTGCCAGCTCAGGCAGCTACCAAGAGACCCAGTACTTC. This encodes CASSGSYQETQYF.

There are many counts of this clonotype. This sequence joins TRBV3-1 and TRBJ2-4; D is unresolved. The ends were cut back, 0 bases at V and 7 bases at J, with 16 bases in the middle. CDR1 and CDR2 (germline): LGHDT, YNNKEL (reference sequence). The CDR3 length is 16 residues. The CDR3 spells CASSQDSVFIRNIQYF. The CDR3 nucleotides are TGTGCCAGCAGCCAAGATTCCGTTTTCATTCGGAACATTCAGTACTTC.

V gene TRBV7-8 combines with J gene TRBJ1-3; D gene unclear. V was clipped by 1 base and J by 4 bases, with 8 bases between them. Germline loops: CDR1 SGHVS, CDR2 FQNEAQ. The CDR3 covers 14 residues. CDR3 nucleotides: TGTGCCAGCAGCTTAGGAGGAGACGGAAACACCATATATTTT. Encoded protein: CASSLGGDGNTIYF.

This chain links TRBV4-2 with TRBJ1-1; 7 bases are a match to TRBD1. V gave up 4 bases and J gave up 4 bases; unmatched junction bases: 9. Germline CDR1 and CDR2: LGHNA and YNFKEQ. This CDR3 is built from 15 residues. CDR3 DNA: TGTGCCAGCAGCCGCCTAGGACAGGCGGGCACTGAAGCTTTCTTT. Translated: CASSRLGQAGTEAFF.

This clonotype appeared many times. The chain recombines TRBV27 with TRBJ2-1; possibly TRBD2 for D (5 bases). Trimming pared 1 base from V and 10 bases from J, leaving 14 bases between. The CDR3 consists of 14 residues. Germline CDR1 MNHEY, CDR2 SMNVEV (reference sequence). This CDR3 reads CASSLYVYRGEQFF. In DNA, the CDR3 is TGTGCCAGCAGTTTATATGTCTACCGGGGAGAGCAGTTCTTC.

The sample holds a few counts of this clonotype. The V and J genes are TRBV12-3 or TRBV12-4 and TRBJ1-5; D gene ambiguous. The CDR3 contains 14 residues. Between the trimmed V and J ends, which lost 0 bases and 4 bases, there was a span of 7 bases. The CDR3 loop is CASSLATPNQPQHF. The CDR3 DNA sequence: TGTGCCAGCAGTTTAGCGACACCGAATCAGCCCCAGCATTTT.

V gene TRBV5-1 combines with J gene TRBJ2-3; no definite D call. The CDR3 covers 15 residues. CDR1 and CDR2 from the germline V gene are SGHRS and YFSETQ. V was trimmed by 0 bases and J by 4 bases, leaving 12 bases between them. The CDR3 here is CASSLGSDMADTQYF. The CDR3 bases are TGCGCCAGCAGCTTGGGATCGGATATGGCAGATACGCAGTATTTT.

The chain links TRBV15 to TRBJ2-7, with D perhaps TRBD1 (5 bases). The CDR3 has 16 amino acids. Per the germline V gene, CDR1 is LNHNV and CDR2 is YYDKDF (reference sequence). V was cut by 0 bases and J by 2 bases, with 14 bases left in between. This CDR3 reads CATSREGAGPTYEQYF. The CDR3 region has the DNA TGTGCCACCAGCAGAGAAGGGGCAGGGCCTACCTACGAGCAGTACTTC.

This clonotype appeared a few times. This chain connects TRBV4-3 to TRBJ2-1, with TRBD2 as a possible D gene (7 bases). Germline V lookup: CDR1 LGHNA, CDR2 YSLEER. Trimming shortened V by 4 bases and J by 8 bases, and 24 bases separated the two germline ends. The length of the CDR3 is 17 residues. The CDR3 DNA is TGCGCCAGCAGCCGTACCACCCCCTACGCGGGGGCCCATGAGCAGTTCTTC. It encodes CASSRTTPYAGAHEQFF.

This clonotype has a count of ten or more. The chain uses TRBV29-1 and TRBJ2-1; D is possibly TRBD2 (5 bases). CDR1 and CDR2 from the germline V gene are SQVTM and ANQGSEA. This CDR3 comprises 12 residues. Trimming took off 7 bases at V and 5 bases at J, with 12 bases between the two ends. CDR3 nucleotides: TGCAGCGCTGGACTGGGAGACAATGAGCAGTTCTTC. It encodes CSAGLGDNEQFF.

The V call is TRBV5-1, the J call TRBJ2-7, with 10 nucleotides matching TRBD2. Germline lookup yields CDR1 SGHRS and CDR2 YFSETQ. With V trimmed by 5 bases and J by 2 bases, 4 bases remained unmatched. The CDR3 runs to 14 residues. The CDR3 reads CASSSSGSPYEQYF. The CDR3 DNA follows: TGCGCCAGCAGTTCTAGCGGGAGTCCCTACGAGCAGTACTTC.

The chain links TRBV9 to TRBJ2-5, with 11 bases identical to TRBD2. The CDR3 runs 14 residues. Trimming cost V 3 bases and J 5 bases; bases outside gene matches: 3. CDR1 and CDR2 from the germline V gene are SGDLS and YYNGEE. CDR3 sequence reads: CASSATSGAETQYF. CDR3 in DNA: TGTGCCAGCAGCGCGACTAGCGGGGCGGAGACCCAGTACTTC.

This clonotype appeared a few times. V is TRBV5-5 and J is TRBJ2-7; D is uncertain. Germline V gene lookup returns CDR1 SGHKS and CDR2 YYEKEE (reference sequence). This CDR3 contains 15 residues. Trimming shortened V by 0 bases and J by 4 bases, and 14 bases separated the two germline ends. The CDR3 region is CASSLGTPNYYEQYF. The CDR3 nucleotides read TGTGCCAGCAGCTTGGGAACCCCGAACTATTACGAGCAGTACTTC.